The entry below describes one T cell receptor beta chain. What it binds is unknown. The data stem from a study of CD8+ T cells in alopecia areata. Findings of the study overall: TCR sharing was clearer in mice than between patients, perhaps partly owing to patient HLA diversity. Clonality was higher in lesional than normal scalp, especially in alopecia totalis/universalis.

Extraction of RNA preceded its reverse transcription into cDNA, which served as the sequencing template. TCRdb keeps only in-frame clones here, not all; method: immunoSEQ multiplex PCR. The data contain fewer than 150,000 clones, about 57% of them singletons. Sorting of CD4+ and CD8+ T cells was performed on PBMCs. Germline V gene lookup returns CDR1 MNHNS and CDR2 SASEGT. The CDR3 length is 13 residues. The V end lost 2 bases, the J end lost 6 bases, and 11 bases lay between the germline ends. This clonotype was sampled from a human donor with alopecia areata. The rearrangement uses TRBV6-1 and TRBJ2-7; tentatively, D is TRBD1 (5 bases). The sequencing used CD4+ T cells sorted from blood, collected at week 0. The DNA for the CDR3 is TGTGCCAGCAGTGAATCGTACAGGAGCGAGCAGTACTTC. Its protein is CASSESYRSEQYF.